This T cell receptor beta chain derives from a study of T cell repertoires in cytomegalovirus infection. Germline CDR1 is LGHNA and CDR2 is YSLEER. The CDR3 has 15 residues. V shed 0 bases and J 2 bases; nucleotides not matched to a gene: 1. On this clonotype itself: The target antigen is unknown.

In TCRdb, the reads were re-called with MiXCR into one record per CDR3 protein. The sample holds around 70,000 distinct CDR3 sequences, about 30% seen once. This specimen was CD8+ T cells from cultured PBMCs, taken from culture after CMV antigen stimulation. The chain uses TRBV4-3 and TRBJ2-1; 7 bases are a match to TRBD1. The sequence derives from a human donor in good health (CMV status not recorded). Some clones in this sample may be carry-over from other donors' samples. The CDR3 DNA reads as TGCGCCAGCAGCCAAGACAGGGGGACCTACAATGAGCAGTTCTTC. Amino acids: CASSQDRGTYNEQFF.